This T cell receptor (beta chain) derives from a study of vaccination and CD4 T cells after COVID-19. Across the study: No peptide, an HIV-1 Nef pool, or a CEFX pool was what each control culture received.

Looked up from germline, CDR1 is SGHNT and CDR2 is YYREEE (reference sequence). The CDR3 runs 13 residues. J lost 2 bases, V lost 4 bases, and 2 bases had no gene match. Cultured CD4+ T-cell DNA underwent Oncomine TCR Beta short-read sequencing. TCRdb analysed the PCR reads with MiXCR anew, one entry per CDR3 protein. The repertoire holds roughly 2,700 distinct CDR3 sequences, 33% seen once, with about two fifths in the top ten. With respect to this clonotype: Its matching antigen is unknown.

This sample's treatment: roughly nine-day PBMC culture with coronavirus spike peptide pools or control peptides (ViraFEST assay). This TCR derives from a human donor who had recovered from COVID-19. Sequencing input: CD4+ T cells from blood, cultured in vitro. The genes are TRBV5-4 and TRBJ2-5, with TRBD2 matching over 7 bases. The CDR3 sequence: CASSRGLQETQYF. CDR3 coding DNA: TGTGCCAGCAGCCGGGGACTACAAGAGACCCAGTACTTC.